This T cell receptor (beta chain) appears in the sequencing data of a study of CD8+ T cells in alopecia areata. Study in general: Oral tofacitinib (5 to 10 mg twice daily) was administered to treated patients. Study findings and constraints: Sequences from scalp samples also cover resident alphabeta T cells of normal skin.

After isolation, RNA underwent reverse transcription to generate cDNA as the sequencing template. The assay was immunoSEQ multiplex PCR, and TCRdb's table has in-frame clones only and misses some. The data show 100,000 to 150,000 clones, with almost 50% seen just once and about 19% held by the top ten. As regards this clone: What it binds is not known.

The investigators collected lesional scalp punch biopsies and peripheral blood from alopecia areata patients. Germline V CDR1 and CDR2: SQVTM, ANQGSEA. The CDR3 has 14 amino acids. Trimming shortened V by 0 bases and J by 5 bases, and 13 bases separated the two germline ends. The rearrangement joins TRBV29-1 to TRBJ1-2; maybe TRBD1 (5 bases). The sequenced sample was CD8+ T cells sorted from blood, obtained at week 0. This clonotype was sampled from a human donor with alopecia areata. For the CDR3, the DNA is TGCAGCGTTGAAGATCCAGGGATCCCATATGGCTACACCTTC. Residues: CSVEDPGIPYGYTF.